The entry below describes one T cell receptor beta chain. The authors' processing: Amplifying reference gene primers gave estimates of nucleated cell counts. TCRdb's table, derived via immunoSEQ multiplex PCR, lists solely in-frame clones and lacks some. Clone size and the V and J calls come from that table; the DNA yielded D and trimming. Of about 180,000 clones listed, approximately 90% are singletons. The record originates from a study of blood T cell repertoires in COVID-19. Sequenced input: peripheral blood. This receptor was obtained from a woman aged 25 to 45 with active or convalescent COVID-19.

The CDR3 DNA reads TGCAGCGTTCGTCTTCAATCCCCGAGCGGGACCCAGTACTTC. Amino acid sequence: CSVRLQSPSGTQYF. V gene TRBV29-1 combines with J gene TRBJ2-5, with D tentatively TRBD2 (5 bases). The CDR3 extends over 14 amino acids. Looked up from germline, CDR1 is SQVTM and CDR2 is ANQGSEA. Trimming pared 5 bases from V and 7 bases from J, leaving 20 bases between.